The 8 T cell receptor beta chains below were found in one sample sequenced in a study of identical twins. TCRdb reprocessed the 5' RACE reads with MiXCR, giving one entry per CDR3 protein. The profile shows approximately 600,000 distinct CDR3 sequences, about 7.1% of them singletons. The sample was also linked to a second study, of yellow fever vaccine responses in identical twins.

The sequenced sample consisted of PBMCs. The receptors were sampled from a woman younger than 30 in good health.

This clonotype was counted only a few times. The chain employs TRBV7-9 and TRBJ1-5; 7 bases are a match to TRBD1. CDR3 size: 16 residues. V shed 1 base and J 0 bases; nucleotides not matched to a gene: 3. Germline CDR1 and CDR2: SEHNR and FQNEAQ (reference sequence). The CDR3 protein is CASSLGTGDSNQPQHF. Written as DNA, the CDR3 is TGTGCCAGCAGCTTAGGGACAGGAGATAGCAATCAGCCCCAGCATTTT.

In its sample, this clonotype was seen a few times. The chain links TRBV27 to TRBJ2-7; TRBD1 matches at 7 bases. With 6 bases clipped from V and 3 bases from J, the junction kept 14 bases outside the gene matches. The CDR3 covers 16 residues. Germline CDR1 is MNHEY and CDR2 is SMNVEV (reference sequence). CDR3 nucleotides: TGTGCCAGCAGCGGATGGGACAGCCGGACTCACTACGAGCAGTACTTC. Its protein is CASSGWDSRTHYEQYF.

V usage is TRBV11-2 and J usage is TRBJ2-5, with D possibly matching TRBD2 (5 bases). There are 15 residues in the CDR3. Per germline, CDR1 SGHAT and CDR2 FQNNGV. V lost 3 bases to trimming and J lost 5 bases, with 16 bases between them. CDR3 in DNA: TGTGCCAGCAGCTTTTTTTCCGGGGTGGGGGAGACCCAGTACTTC. This codes for CASSFFSGVGETQYF.

This clonotype was counted many times. The chain recombines TRBV12-3 or TRBV12-4 with TRBJ2-7, with D possibly matching TRBD2 (6 bases). The CDR3 consists of 13 residues. The V and J ends lost 5 bases and 3 bases respectively, with 11 bases between them. The CDR3 coding sequence is TGTGCCAGCAGTCCGCGACTAGTCTACGAGCAGTACTTC. Encoded protein: CASSPRLVYEQYF.

Many counts were recorded for this clonotype. The chain employs TRBV20-1 and TRBJ1-2; D perhaps matches TRBD1 (6 bases). CDR1 is DFQATT, CDR2 SNEGSKA, per germline (reference sequence). Trimming stripped 5 bases from V and 3 bases from J, with 16 bases between. The CDR3 is 14 amino acids. The chain's CDR3 is CSASTGGRHYGYTF. The CDR3 DNA reads TGCAGTGCTTCCACCGGGGGCAGGCACTATGGCTACACCTTC.

This clonotype came up a few times. The chain carries TRBV27 and TRBJ2-2; TRBD2 aligns across 8 bases. The CDR3 sequence is 15 residues long. Germline V gene sequence: CDR1 MNHEY, CDR2 SMNVEV (reference sequence). J gave up 4 bases and V 3 bases, and 4 bases lay outside the gene matches. Here the CDR3 reads CASSLLSGSTGELFF. The CDR3 nucleotides are TGTGCCAGCAGTTTGTTAAGCGGGAGCACCGGGGAGCTGTTTTTT.

As to this clonotype: A read error is possible here, since a much larger clone lies one base away. The chain has TRBV7-8 and TRBJ2-4; D is possibly TRBD1 or TRBD2 (5 bases each). This CDR3 has 17 residues. Trimming pared 5 bases from V and 2 bases from J, leaving 19 bases between. Germline V gene data show CDR1 as SGHVS and CDR2 as FQNEAQ. Here the CDR3 DNA reads TGTGCCAGCAGCCCCCCCCGGGACCTCGTGCCCAAAAACATTCAGTACTTC. Its protein is CASSPPRDLVPKNIQYF.

The chain couples TRBV20-1 to TRBJ2-2; 8 bases are shared with TRBD2. Germline CDR1 reads DFQATT; CDR2 reads SNEGSKA (reference sequence). The CDR3 loop spans 16 amino acids. The V gene end was trimmed by 1 base and the J gene end by 5 bases; junction bases not matched to a gene: 9. The CDR3 DNA reads TGCAGTGCTAGAGGCGGGACTAGTGGGAATACCGGGGAGCTGTTTTTT. This sequence encodes CSARGGTSGNTGELFF.